Below are 13 T cell receptor beta chains sequenced from a single sample in a study of CD4 T cells in relation to SARS-CoV-2 and coronaviruses. Unexposed donor CD4+ T cells date from about 2011-2018, before the COVID-19 pandemic. CD4+ T cells were isolated from the cells after around 11 days of culture. TCRdb's table, derived via immunoSEQ multiplex PCR, lists solely in-frame clones and lacks some. The table has about 16,000 clones, nearly 85% seen once. Their antigens remain unidentified. The material sequenced was CD4+ T cells from PBMCs, cultured in vitro. Receptors were obtained from a human donor in good health.

This sequence joins TRBV5-1 and TRBJ2-5, with a tentative D call TRBD1 (6 bases). This CDR3 region has 17 residues. The germline V gene encodes CDR1 SGHRS and CDR2 YFSETQ. The germline V and J ends were trimmed by 0 bases and 5 bases, with 20 bases remaining between them. The CDR3, as DNA: TGCGCCAGCAGCTTGGCCCCACTGACAGGTTGGGCGGAGACCCAGTACTTC. Protein product: CASSLAPLTGWAETQYF.

The gene calls are TRBV14 and TRBJ1-4; the D is unclear. V lost 1 base and J 0 bases, leaving 9 bases between the germline ends. Germline CDR1 and CDR2: SGHDN and FVKESK. The CDR3 consists of 16 residues. The DNA for the CDR3 is TGTGCCAGCAGCCAAGGTATACAGCCAACTAATGAAAAACTGTTTTTT. This sequence encodes CASSQGIQPTNEKLFF. Full variable domain (remainder filled in from reference TRBV14 and TRBJ1-4): EAGVTQFPSHSVIEKGQTVTLRCDPISGHDNLYWYRRVMGKEIKFLLHFVKESKQDESGMPNNRFLAERTGGTYSTLKVQPAELEDSGVYFCASSQGIQPTNEKLFFGSGTQLSVL.

V and J are TRBV18 and TRBJ1-1, with D tentatively TRBD1 (5 bases). The CDR3 totals 13 residues. V was pared by 8 bases and J by 5 bases, with 15 bases between. Germline V gene data show CDR1 as KGHSH and CDR2 as LQKENI. The CDR3 sequence: CASGGWMETEAFF. The DNA of the CDR3 is TGTGCCAGCGGGGGGTGGATGGAGACTGAAGCTTTCTTT.

This chain connects TRBV2 to TRBJ2-1; D may be TRBD2 (5 bases). Germline-derived CDR1 and CDR2 are SNHLY and FYNNEI. The CDR3 length is 11 residues. V lost 10 bases to trimming and J lost 7 bases, with 11 bases between them. The CDR3 is CATRGSNEQFF. CDR3 bases: TGTGCCACCAGAGGGTCTAATGAGCAGTTCTTC.

This clone has a handful of counts. The chain has TRBV3-1 (or the pseudogene TRBV3-2) and TRBJ2-7; the D is unclear. This CDR3 contains 14 residues. CDR1 and CDR2 from the germline V gene are LGHDT and YNNKEL (reference sequence). The V gene lost 1 base and the J gene lost 0 bases, with 7 bases spanning the gap. CDR3 sequence reads: CASSQGPLSYEQYF. CDR3 nucleotides: TGTGCCAGCAGCCAAGGGCCCCTCTCCTACGAGCAGTACTTC.

The rearrangement joins TRBV5-1 to TRBJ1-2, with D maybe TRBD1 (5 bases). The germline gives CDR1 SGHRS, CDR2 YFSETQ. The CDR3 is 15 amino acids. V was shortened by 0 bases and J by 3 bases, with 12 bases between the two germline ends. Written as DNA, the CDR3 is TGCGCCAGCAGCTTGGACGGGGCAAGCGACTATGGCTACACCTTC. Protein product: CASSLDGASDYGYTF.

The chain couples TRBV6-5 to TRBJ2-7, with TRBD2 matching 9 bases. The CDR3 length is 14 residues. With 5 bases clipped from V and 3 bases from J, the junction kept 5 bases outside the gene matches. Germline V gives CDR1 MNHEY, CDR2 SVGAGI. The CDR3 here is CASSPLAGDYEQYF. CDR3 coding DNA: TGTGCCAGCAGTCCCTTAGCGGGGGACTACGAGCAGTACTTC.

V gene TRBV21-1 combines with J gene TRBJ1-4; the table's D call of TRBD1 was not tested on the DNA. TRBV21-1 is given as a pseudogene. The CDR3 has 18 amino acids. CDR3 loop: CASSKSQGNCWANEKLFF. CDR3 coding DNA: TGTGCCAGCAGCAAGTCCCAGGGGAATTGCTGGGCTAATGAAAAACTGTTTTTT.

The chain couples TRBV9 to TRBJ2-1, with D perhaps matching TRBD2 (6 bases). Per the germline V gene, CDR1 is SGDLS and CDR2 is YYNGEE. With 3 bases removed from V and 3 bases from J, the gap between germline ends came to 16 bases. The CDR3 runs 16 residues. CDR3 in DNA: TGTGCCAGCAGCGCCGATCCGGGGGTAATCTACAATGAGCAGTTCTTC. Amino acids: CASSADPGVIYNEQFF.

This clone occurred once. The chain combines TRBV6-5 with TRBJ2-1, with 13 bases that match TRBD2. The CDR3 runs 16 residues. The V and J ends lost 2 bases and 8 bases, in that order; junction bases with no gene match: 6. In germline, CDR1 is MNHEY, CDR2 SVGAGI. The CDR3 sequence: CASSYGRLAGGDEQFF. The CDR3 DNA reads TGTGCCAGCAGTTACGGCAGACTAGCGGGAGGCGATGAGCAGTTCTTC.

This sequence joins TRBV19 and TRBJ1-1; D not resolved. V lost 7 bases and J 1 base, leaving 4 bases between the germline ends. The germline gives CDR1 LNHDA, CDR2 SQIVND (reference sequence). The CDR3 is made up of 11 amino acids. CDR3 protein: CASTENTEAFF. DNA of the CDR3: TGTGCCAGTACGGAGAACACTGAAGCTTTCTTT.

The chain has TRBV28 and TRBJ1-1, with 8 bases identical to TRBD1. CDR1 and CDR2 from the germline V gene are MDHEN and SYDVKM. V dropped 1 base and J dropped 7; count of bases not matched to a gene: 8. This CDR3 is built from 15 residues. In DNA, the CDR3 is TGTGCCAGCAGTTTATCTATAGGACAGGGCCTTGAAGCTTTCTTT. It translates to CASSLSIGQGLEAFF.

V and J are TRBV5-1 and TRBJ2-5, with D possibly being TRBD1 (6 bases). Germline values: CDR1 SGHRS, CDR2 YFSETQ. The CDR3 sequence is 17 residues long. V lost 0 bases to trimming and J lost 0 bases, with 15 bases between them. CDR3 in DNA: TGCGCCAGCAGCTTGGGTCTGGGGGCTGCGTACCAAGAGACCCAGTACTTC. Translated, it gives CASSLGLGAAYQETQYF. The variable domain in full, with the rest retrieved from reference TRBV5-1 and TRBJ2-5, is KAGVTQTPRYLIKTRGQQVTLSCSPISGHRSVSWYQQTPGQGLQFLFEYFSETQRNKGNFPGRFSGRQFSNSRSEMNVSTLELGDSALYLCASSLGLGAAYQETQYFGPGTRLLVL.